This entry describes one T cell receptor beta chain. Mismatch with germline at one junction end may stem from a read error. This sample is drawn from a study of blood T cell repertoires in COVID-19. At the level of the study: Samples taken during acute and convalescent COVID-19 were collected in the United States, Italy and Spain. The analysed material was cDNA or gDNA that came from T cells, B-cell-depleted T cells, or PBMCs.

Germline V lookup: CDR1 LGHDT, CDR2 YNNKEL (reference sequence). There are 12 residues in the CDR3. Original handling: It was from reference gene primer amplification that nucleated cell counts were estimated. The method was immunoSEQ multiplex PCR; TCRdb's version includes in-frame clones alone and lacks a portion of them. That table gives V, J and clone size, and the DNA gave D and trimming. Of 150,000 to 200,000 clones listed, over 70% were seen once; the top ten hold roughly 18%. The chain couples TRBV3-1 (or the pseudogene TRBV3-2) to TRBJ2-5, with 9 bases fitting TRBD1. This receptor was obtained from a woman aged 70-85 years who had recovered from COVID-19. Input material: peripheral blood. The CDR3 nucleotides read TGTGCCAGCAGCCAAGCGGGACAGGGTTTGGACTTC. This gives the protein CASSQAGQGLDF.